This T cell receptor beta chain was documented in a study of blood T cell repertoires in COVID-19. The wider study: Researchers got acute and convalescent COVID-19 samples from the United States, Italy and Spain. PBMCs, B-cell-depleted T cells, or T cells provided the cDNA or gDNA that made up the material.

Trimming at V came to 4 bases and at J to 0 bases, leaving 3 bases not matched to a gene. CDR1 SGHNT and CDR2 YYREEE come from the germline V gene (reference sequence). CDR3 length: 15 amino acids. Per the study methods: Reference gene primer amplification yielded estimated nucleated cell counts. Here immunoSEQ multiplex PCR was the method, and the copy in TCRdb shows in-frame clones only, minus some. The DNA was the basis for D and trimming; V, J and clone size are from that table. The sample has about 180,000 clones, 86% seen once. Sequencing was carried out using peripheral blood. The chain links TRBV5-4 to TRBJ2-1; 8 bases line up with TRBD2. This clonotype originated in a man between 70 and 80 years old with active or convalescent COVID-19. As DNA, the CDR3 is TGTGCCAGCAGCCCGGGGGGGAGCTCCTACAATGAGCAGTTCTTC. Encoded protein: CASSPGGSSYNEQFF.